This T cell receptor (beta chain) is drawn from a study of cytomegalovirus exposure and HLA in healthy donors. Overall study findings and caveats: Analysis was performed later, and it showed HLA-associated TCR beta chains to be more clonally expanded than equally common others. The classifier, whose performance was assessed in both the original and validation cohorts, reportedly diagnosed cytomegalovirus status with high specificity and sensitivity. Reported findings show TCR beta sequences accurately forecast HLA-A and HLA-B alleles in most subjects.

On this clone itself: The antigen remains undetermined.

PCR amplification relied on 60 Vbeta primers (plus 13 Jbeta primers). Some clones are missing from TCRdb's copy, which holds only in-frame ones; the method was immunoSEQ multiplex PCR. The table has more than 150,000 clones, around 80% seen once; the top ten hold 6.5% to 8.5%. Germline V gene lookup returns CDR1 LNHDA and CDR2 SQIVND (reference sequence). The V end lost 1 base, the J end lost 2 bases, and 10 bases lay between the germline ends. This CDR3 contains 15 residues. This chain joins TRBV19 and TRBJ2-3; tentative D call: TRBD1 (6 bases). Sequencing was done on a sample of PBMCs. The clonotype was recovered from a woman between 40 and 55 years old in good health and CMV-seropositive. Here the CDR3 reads CASSIARTDTDTQYF. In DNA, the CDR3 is TGTGCCAGTAGTATAGCCCGGACAGACACAGATACGCAGTATTTT.